This is a list of T cell receptor beta chains from one sample in a study of T cells in Graves' hyperthyroidism and ophthalmopathy. Each CDR3 protein is one row after TCRdb ran MiXCR on the multiplex PCR reads. The sample has over 400,000 distinct CDR3 sequences; 14% to 15% are singletons. The source material was blood. The receptors were sampled from a man between 18 and 29 years old with Graves' ophthalmopathy. CDR3s include the opening cysteine and the closing phenylalanine or tryptophan. A D gene is named only where the DNA matches it firmly. The listing skips clone size in some rows; elsewhere it reads once, few, many or a size class.

>TRBV9|TRBJ2-7|TRBD2|few
CASSVAQAGGSYEQYF
TGTGCCAGCAGCGTAGCCCAAGCGGGGGGCTCCTACGAGCAGTACTTC
>TRBV4-1|TRBJ2-5|TRBD1|-
CASSRAGGSRETQYF
TGCGCCAGCAGCCGAGCAGGGGGCTCTAGGGAGACCCAGTACTTC
>TRBV7-2|TRBJ1-6|TRBD1|-
CASSRQGDISHSPLHF
TGTGCCAGCAGTCGACAGGGCGACATATCACATTCACCCCTCCACTTT
>TRBV13|TRBJ2-1|TRBD2|many
CASSWGLGHNEQFF
TGTGCCAGCAGCTGGGGACTAGGTCACAATGAGCAGTTCTTC
>TRBV20-1|TRBJ2-7|-|many
CSAPGPASPRAYEQYF
TGCAGTGCTCCGGGGCCCGCATCTCCCCGGGCCTACGAGCAGTACTTC
>TRBV7-9|TRBJ1-5|TRBD1|-
CASSLSGTGTPVNQPQHF
TGTGCCAGCAGCTTATCCGGGACAGGGACTCCCGTCAATCAGCCCCAGCATTTT
>TRBV24-1|TRBJ2-5|-|many
CATNGRNEETQYF
TGTGCCACCAATGGTCGGAACGAAGAGACCCAGTACTTC
>TRBV19|TRBJ1-5|-|few
CASHPLGYNQPQHF
TGTGCCAGTCATCCCCTGGGGTACAATCAGCCCCAGCATTTT
>TRBV12-3/TRBV12-4|TRBJ1-1|TRBD1|many
CASSQGQWNTEAFF
TGTGCCAGCAGCCAGGGACAGTGGAACACTGAAGCTTTCTTT
>TRBV6-1|TRBJ2-1|-|many
CASQVGDLSSYNEQFF
TGTGCCAGCCAAGTCGGAGATCTGAGCTCCTACAATGAGCAGTTCTTC
>TRBV9|TRBJ1-2|TRBD1|-
CASSVDPTGLPYGYTF
TGTGCCAGCAGCGTAGACCCGACAGGGCTTCCCTATGGCTACACCTTC
>TRBV4-1|TRBJ2-7|-|-
CASSQEPRMKPYEQYF
TGCGCCAGCAGCCAAGAACCCAGGATGAAACCCTACGAGCAGTACTTC
>TRBV18|TRBJ1-6|TRBD1|few
CASSRQGDADNSPLHF
TGTGCCAGCTCACGACAGGGGGATGCTGACAATTCACCCCTCCACTTT
>TRBV5-1|TRBJ2-1|TRBD2|many
CASSYLAGGPESYNEQFF
TGCGCCAGCAGCTACCTAGCGGGAGGGCCGGAGTCCTACAATGAGCAGTTCTTC
>TRBV6-2/TRBV6-3|TRBJ1-2|-|-
CASRDSTDLYGYTF
TGTGCCAGCAGGGATTCGACGGATCTCTATGGCTACACCTTC
>TRBV6-1|TRBJ2-7|TRBD1|many
CASTGGQGGYEQYF
TGTGCCAGCACCGGAGGACAGGGGGGTTACGAGCAGTACTTC
>TRBV30|TRBJ2-5|-|many
CAWSVVQETQYF
TGTGCCTGGAGTGTCGTCCAAGAGACCCAGTACTTC
>TRBV18|TRBJ2-7|-|many
CASSPRQKDYEQYF
TGTGCCAGCTCACCCCGACAGAAGGACTACGAGCAGTACTTC
>TRBV2|TRBJ1-5|-|few
CASSKGVGNQPQHF
TGTGCCAGCAGTAAAGGGGTCGGCAATCAGCCCCAGCATTTT
>TRBV7-3|TRBJ2-5|TRBD2|-
CASSLTKPGLAGPQETQYF
TGTGCCAGCAGCTTGACCAAGCCGGGACTAGCGGGGCCCCAAGAGACCCAGTACTTC
>TRBV5-4|TRBJ1-1|TRBD1|-
CASSLDWTGGAYEAFF
TGTGCCAGCAGCTTGGATTGGACAGGGGGCGCTTATGAAGCTTTCTTT
>TRBV6-2/TRBV6-3|TRBJ1-1|-|-
CASSALRLSAGAFF
TGTGCCAGCAGCGCCCTTAGACTCTCAGCAGGAGCTTTCTTT
>TRBV7-8|TRBJ2-5|-|many
CASSLPGQLQETQYF
TGTGCCAGCAGCTTACCAGGACAACTCCAAGAGACCCAGTACTTC
>TRBV7-2|TRBJ1-5|-|-
CAGSSSNQPQHF
TGTGCCGGCAGCAGTAGCAATCAGCCCCAGCATTTT
>TRBV6-1|TRBJ2-3|-|many
CASTGVGTDTQYF
TGTGCCAGTACTGGGGTGGGCACAGATACGCAGTATTTT
>TRBV27|TRBJ2-7|-|few
CASSFASLSGDSYEQYF
TGTGCCAGCAGTTTCGCGAGTCTTAGCGGAGACTCCTACGAGCAGTACTTC
>TRBV20-1|TRBJ2-7|-|-
CSARVKGDQLYEQYF
TGCAGTGCTAGAGTTAAAGGGGACCAACTCTACGAGCAGTACTTC
>TRBV6-1|TRBJ2-1|-|many
CASSHPSRTDEQFF
TGTGCCAGCAGTCATCCCTCAAGGACCGATGAGCAGTTCTTC
>TRBV5-1|TRBJ2-7|TRBD2|many
CASSLTSGSSYEQYF
TGCGCCAGCAGCTTGACTAGCGGGAGCTCCTACGAGCAGTACTTC
>TRBV3-1|TRBJ2-3|-|many
CASSQQGDTQYF
TGTGCCAGCAGCCAACAAGGGGATACGCAGTATTTT
>TRBV5-1|TRBJ2-7|TRBD2|many
CASSGGSGGNFYEQYF
TGCGCCAGCAGCGGGGGTTCGGGGGGGAACTTCTACGAGCAGTACTTC
>TRBV5-6|TRBJ1-2|-|-
CASSLWPGGNYGYTF
TGTGCCAGCAGCTTGTGGCCGGGAGGGAACTATGGCTACACCTTC
>TRBV3-1|TRBJ1-1|-|many
CASSQAGGATEAFF
TGTGCCAGCAGCCAAGCCGGGGGGGCCACTGAAGCTTTCTTT
>TRBV20-1|TRBJ2-1|-|many
CSAVWDNEQFF
TGCAGTGCGGTCTGGGATAATGAGCAGTTCTTC
>TRBV5-1|TRBJ2-7|TRBD1|many
CASSRQGSFVEQYF
TGCGCCAGCAGCCGACAGGGCAGTTTCGTCGAGCAGTACTTC
>TRBV24-1|TRBJ2-1|-|-
CATSLPGRYNEQFF
TGTGCCACCAGTCTTCCGGGCCGATACAATGAGCAGTTCTTC
>TRBV5-8|TRBJ2-5|-|many
CASSIEWGQETQYF
TGTGCCAGCAGCATAGAGTGGGGCCAAGAGACCCAGTACTTC